This TCR beta chain was captured by sequencing in a study of breast tumors, draining lymph nodes, adjacent tissues (dated by TCRdb to the mid-2010s). Background on the whole study: The study compared TCR beta repertoires across tumor, adjacent nontumor tissue and axillary lymph nodes from breast cancer patients. The study aimed to assess the relationships and possible T-cell exchange between tumor, surrounding tissue and draining lymph node repertoires in human breast cancer. What the study reported, not specific to this receptor: Tumor and nontumor tissue repertoires were found to be significantly more similar in luminal-like than in basal-like breast cancer. Rather than being directly demonstrated, the conclusion that tumor T cells originate in lymph nodes was presented as consistent with a hypothesis. The data were considered consistent with most tumor T cells being derived from the lymph node and subsequently expanding within tumor tissue. Tumors showed preferential V and J gene usage, and their T-cell repertoire diversity fell below that of lymph nodes yet above that of nontumor tissue.

TCRdb records Illumina HiSeq 2000 as the sequencer. TCR beta chain libraries were generated through multiplex PCR amplification. The amplified TCR beta chain products were analyzed by high-throughput sequencing. The raw public reads went through TCRdb reprocessing: fastp at Q25, MiXCR clone calling, in-frame beta chains kept. Rows are combined by CDR3 protein, so each entry shows the most common genes and DNA. This sample lists 20,000 to 25,000 distinct CDR3 sequences; roughly 20% were detected once. Jointly, the top ten make up around an eighth of the sample. This clonotype was counted between two and nine times. What antigen it recognizes has not been identified. The sample holds no much larger clone one base away, and base qualities are not on file. V is reduced by 1 base and J by 4 bases, leaving a spacing of 13 bases between them. CDR3 length: 16 amino acids, cysteine to phenylalanine. Just the 48-base CDR3 DNA is kept, in frame starting at base 1. Per the germline V gene (reference sequence), LGHDT is the CDR1 and YNNKEL is the CDR2.

The sample comprised breast tumor tissue. This receptor was obtained from a female donor with breast cancer. Some clones in this sample may be carry-over from other donors' samples. Here the chain combines TRBV3-1 and TRBJ1-4; the best D guess is TRBD1, with 6 bases matching. The CDR3 protein sequence reads: CASSQGRGFGNEKLFF. Here is the DNA: TGTGCCAGCAGCCAAGGCAGGGGATTTGGTAATGAAAAACTGTTTTTT.